The TCR beta chain under discussion was sequenced for a study of response to subunit inactivated influenza vaccine. This clonotype was picked up a small number of times. The antigen is not known. TCRdb re-called the RT-PCR reads through MiXCR, storing one row per CDR3 protein. The repertoire holds about 580,000 distinct CDR3 sequences, 11% to 15% seen once, with approximately 12% in the top ten. This CDR3 has 17 residues. From germline, CDR1 is SGHDN and CDR2 FVKESK. V gave up 7 bases and J gave up 0 bases, with 22 bases separating them. Points from the study as a whole: Authors suggested each seasonal influenza vaccination recruits few new T cells.

The TCR comes from a man aged 50 or older who received an inactivated influenza vaccine. The sequencing used PBMCs from blood, collected roughly 12 days after vaccination. This chain connects TRBV14 to TRBJ2-7; D might be TRBD2 (6 bases). The CDR3 loop is CASTSREAVQISYEQYF. The DNA for the CDR3 is TGTGCCAGCACCTCGCGGGAAGCAGTCCAAATCTCCTACGAGCAGTACTTC.